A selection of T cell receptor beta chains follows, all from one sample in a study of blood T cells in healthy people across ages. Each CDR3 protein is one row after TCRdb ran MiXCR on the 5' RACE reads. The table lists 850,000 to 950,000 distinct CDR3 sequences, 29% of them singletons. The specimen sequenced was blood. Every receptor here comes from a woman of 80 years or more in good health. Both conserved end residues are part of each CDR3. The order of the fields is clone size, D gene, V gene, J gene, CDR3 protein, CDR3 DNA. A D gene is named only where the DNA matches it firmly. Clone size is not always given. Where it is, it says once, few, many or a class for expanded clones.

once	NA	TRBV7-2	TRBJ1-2	CASSLIGWAGYTF	TGTGCCAGCAGCTTAATAGGGTGGGCTGGCTACACCTTC
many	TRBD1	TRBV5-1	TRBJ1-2	CASSLDRYRGGYYGYTF	TGCGCCAGCAGCTTGGATCGATACAGGGGTGGTTACTATGGCTACACCTTC
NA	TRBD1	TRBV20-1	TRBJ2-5	CSARRTGAGEQYF	TGCAGTGCTAGGCGGACAGGGGCCGGAGAGCAGTACTTC
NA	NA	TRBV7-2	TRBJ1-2	CASSRGGSRVGGYGYTF	TGTGCCAGCAGCAGGGGGGGAAGCAGGGTTGGTGGCTATGGCTACACCTTC
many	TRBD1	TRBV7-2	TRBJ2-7	CASRFSGQNEQYF	TGTGCCAGCAGGTTCTCGGGACAGAACGAGCAGTACTTC
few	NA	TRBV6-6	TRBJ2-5	CASSTWAGWETQYF	TGTGCCAGCAGTACCTGGGCAGGGTGGGAGACCCAGTACTTC
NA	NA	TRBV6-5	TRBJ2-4	CASSYSSSGLAKNIQYF	TGTGCCAGCAGTTATTCCTCATCGGGTCTAGCCAAAAACATTCAGTACTTC
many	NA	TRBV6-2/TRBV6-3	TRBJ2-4	CASSYSTEGRNIQYF	TGTGCCAGCAGTTACTCGACTGAGGGGAGGAACATTCAGTACTTC
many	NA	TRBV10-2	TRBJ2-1	CASRAREDLYNEQFF	TGCGCCAGCAGGGCAAGGGAAGATCTCTACAATGAGCAGTTCTTC
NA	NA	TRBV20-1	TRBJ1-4	CSARDHLNEKLFF	TGCAGTGCTAGGGACCACTTAAATGAAAAACTGTTTTTT
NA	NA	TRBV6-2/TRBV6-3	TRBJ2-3	CASSYGQTYGDTQYF	TGTGCCAGCAGTTACGGTCAGACCTACGGGGATACGCAGTATTTT
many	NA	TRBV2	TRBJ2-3	CASTGGTASTDTQYF	TGTGCCAGCACGGGGGGGACAGCTAGCACAGATACGCAGTATTTT
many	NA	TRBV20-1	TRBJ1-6	CSASDISSYNSPLHF	TGCAGTGCATCGGACATTAGCTCCTATAATTCACCCCTCCACTTT
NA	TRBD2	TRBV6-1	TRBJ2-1	CASRRTSGGSSYNEQFF	TGTGCCAGCAGACGGACTAGCGGGGGGAGCTCCTACAATGAGCAGTTCTTC
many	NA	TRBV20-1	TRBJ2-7	CSARSPILYEQYF	TGCAGTGCTAGATCCCCTATCCTCTACGAGCAGTACTTC
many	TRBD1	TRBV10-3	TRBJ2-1	CATDRGAGSYNEQFF	TGTGCCACCGACAGGGGCGCAGGCTCCTACAATGAGCAGTTCTTC
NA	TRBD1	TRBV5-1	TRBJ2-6	CVSSLDRVSGANVLTF	TGCGTCAGCAGCTTGGACAGGGTTTCTGGGGCCAACGTCCTGACTTTC
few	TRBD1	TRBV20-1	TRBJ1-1	CSAKRQGNTEAFF	TGCAGTGCTAAGCGACAGGGGAACACTGAAGCTTTCTTT
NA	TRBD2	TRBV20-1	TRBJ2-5	CSARAGGAFETQYF	TGCAGTGCTAGAGCCGGGGGGGCCTTTGAGACCCAGTACTTC
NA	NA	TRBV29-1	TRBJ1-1	CSVRVGGNTEAFF	TGCAGCGTCCGAGTGGGGGGGAACACTGAAGCTTTCTTT
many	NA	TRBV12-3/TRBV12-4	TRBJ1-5	CASSLTASNQPQHF	TGTGCCAGCAGTCTCACCGCCAGCAATCAGCCCCAGCATTTT
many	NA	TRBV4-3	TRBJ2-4	CASSQGSAGSDIQYF	TGCGCCAGCAGCCAAGGGTCGGCAGGGTCGGACATTCAGTACTTC
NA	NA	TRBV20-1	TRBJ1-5	CSASYGGDQPQHF	TGCAGTGCTAGTTACGGAGGGGATCAGCCCCAGCATTTT
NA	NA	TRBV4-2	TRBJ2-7	CASSRDTMPVEQYF	TGTGCCAGCAGCAGGGACACCATGCCGGTCGAGCAGTACTTC
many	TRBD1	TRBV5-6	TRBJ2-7	CASSSGQASYEQYF	TGTGCCAGCAGCTCGGGACAGGCGTCCTACGAGCAGTACTTC
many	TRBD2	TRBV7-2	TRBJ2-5	CASSLGGRGQYF	TGTGCCAGCAGCTTAGGGGGGAGGGGCCAGTACTTC
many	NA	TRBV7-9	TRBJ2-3	CASSRLSRGTSTDTQYF	TGTGCCAGCAGCCGACTAAGCAGGGGTACTAGCACAGATACGCAGTATTTT
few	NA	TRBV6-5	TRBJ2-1	CASISRDGSSYDEQFF	TGTGCCAGCATCAGTAGGGACGGAAGCTCCTACGATGAGCAGTTCTTC
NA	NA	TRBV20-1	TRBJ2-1	CSARDLGGASYNEQFF	TGCAGTGCTAGAGATTTGGGGGGGGCCTCCTACAATGAGCAGTTCTTC
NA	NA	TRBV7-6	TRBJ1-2	CASSFEARPNYGYTF	TGTGCCAGCAGCTTTGAGGCCAGGCCTAACTATGGCTACACCTTC
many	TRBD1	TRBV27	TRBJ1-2	CASRMRTGGYGYTF	TGTGCCAGCAGGATGAGGACAGGGGGCTATGGCTACACCTTC
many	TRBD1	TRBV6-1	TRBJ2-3	CASSEDRVGGTDTQYF	TGTGCCAGCAGTGAGGACAGGGTCGGCGGCACAGATACGCAGTATTTT
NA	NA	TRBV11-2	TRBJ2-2	CASSLELTNAGELFF	TGTGCCAGCAGCTTAGAACTGACTAACGCCGGGGAGCTGTTTTTT
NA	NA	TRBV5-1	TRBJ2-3	CASRQGTETDTQYF	TGCGCCAGCAGACAAGGGACTGAAACAGATACGCAGTATTTT
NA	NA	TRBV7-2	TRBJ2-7	CATSDLGNEQYF	TGTGCCACCAGTGATTTAGGCAATGAGCAGTACTTC
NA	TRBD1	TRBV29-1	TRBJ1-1	CSVRLTGGTEAFF	TGCAGCGTGAGACTGACAGGGGGAACTGAAGCTTTCTTT
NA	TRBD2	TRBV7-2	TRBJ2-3	CASSLGTGTSGAGGTQYF	TGTGCCAGCAGCTTAGGGACCGGGACTAGCGGGGCGGGGGGTACGCAGTATTTT
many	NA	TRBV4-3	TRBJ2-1	CASSQGTPYNEQFF	TGCGCCAGCAGCCAAGGGACACCCTACAATGAGCAGTTCTTC
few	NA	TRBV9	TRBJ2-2	CASSVYAGELFF	TGTGCCAGCAGCGTATATGCCGGGGAGCTGTTTTTT
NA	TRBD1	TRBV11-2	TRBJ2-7	CASSLGQGVSYEQYF	TGTGCCAGCAGCTTGGGACAGGGGGTCTCCTACGAGCAGTACTTC
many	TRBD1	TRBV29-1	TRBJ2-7	CSVERGGGYEQYF	TGCAGCGTTGAAAGAGGGGGCGGTTACGAGCAGTACTTC
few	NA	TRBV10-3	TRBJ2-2	CAISGVSATGELFF	TGTGCCATCAGTGGTGTCTCGGCGACCGGGGAGCTGTTTTTT
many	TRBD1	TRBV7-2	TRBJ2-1	CATLRGTGVNNEQFF	TGTGCCACCTTGAGAGGGACAGGGGTGAACAATGAGCAGTTCTTC
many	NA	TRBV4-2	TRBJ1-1	CASSQPGTSRYTEAFF	TGTGCCAGCAGCCAGCCAGGGACCTCCCGATACACTGAAGCTTTCTTT
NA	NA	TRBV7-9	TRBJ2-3	CANSPGRGGGTDTQYF	TGTGCCAACAGCCCGGGTAGGGGCGGGGGCACAGATACGCAGTATTTT
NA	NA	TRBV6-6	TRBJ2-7	CASSPVSSYEQYF	TGTGCCAGCAGTCCGGTCAGCTCCTACGAGCAGTACTTC
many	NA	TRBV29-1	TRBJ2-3	CSVGTFLEGDTQYF	TGCAGCGTTGGGACATTCCTGGAGGGGGATACGCAGTATTTT
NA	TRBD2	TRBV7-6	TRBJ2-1	CASSFSGAGTSGGGAGYNEQVF	TGTGCCAGCAGCTTTAGTGGGGCCGGGACTAGCGGGGGGGGGGCTGGATACAATGAGCAGGTCTTC